This T cell receptor beta chain was identified in a study of shared clonotypes between healthy human individuals (TCRdb year 2020). As for the study more broadly: Three men and a couple of women, aged 18 to 49 years, made up the cohort. Per donor, three plates each were used for CD4 naive and CD4 memory, two for CD8 naive, and one for CD8 memory. To estimate repertoire size and how much clonotype sharing occurs between individuals, the study deeply sequenced the blood TCR repertoires of five or six healthy adults. Different laboratories and diverse techniques were used to prepare libraries and sequence TCR repertoires, to increase sequencing depth and limit assay-specific biases. Each donor's leukapheresis produced roughly between roughly 0.9 and 8.9 billion PBMCs.

The count of this clone is one. No antigen is known for it. Per-nucleotide qualities are absent, and no much larger clonotype sits a single base away. Overall study results and their limits: Rarefaction of sorted-subset datasets indicated incomplete sequencing despite the large sequencing depth. Based on pairwise subsampling, the degree of clonotype sharing among donors was expected to be affected by sequencing depth. Compared with non-shared clonotypes, the clonotypes found in all four sorted-subset donors had higher generation probabilities. Sampling was restricted to blood, and TCR repertoires in tissues likely differ from the TCR repertoires found in blood. The small number of donors limited the genetic and exposure-history diversity represented. Across several donors, around 5% of naive CD4, roughly 3.3% of naive CD8, roughly 2.2% of memory CD4, and about 0.44% of memory CD8 clonotypes were shared. Naive subsets generally had larger estimated clonotype richness than memory subsets.

Using the deep immunoSEQ assay, TCR CDR3 regions were amplified from genomic DNA by multiplex PCR. Extracted genomic DNA from each cell subset was distributed evenly across all wells of several immunoSEQ 96-well plates, and each plate was treated as a replicate. Each replicate PCR for sorted subsets received around 0.2 ug genomic DNA, equal to about 30,000 T cell genomes. The purified libraries were quantified using a Qubit 3.0 fluorometer, sized with a Bioanalyzer 2100, and then quantified again using the KAPA Library Quantification kit. A separate single-read 150-cycle Illumina NextSeq 550 flow cell was used to sequence each immunoSEQ 96-well plate. The authors' analysis ran thus. Because the immunoSEQ output held only junctional sequences and lacked quality scores, the filtering could not match the filtering applied to full-length reads. To assign V/J genes and CDR3, sequences were annotated using PyIR, a Python wrapper for IgBLAST v1.9, with IMGT germline references. Reads with weak V/J assignments (E-value above 1e-6), missing CDR3, stop codons, out-of-frame junctions, or ambiguous translated residues were removed. V3J clonotypes were defined by identical inferred V gene, J gene, and CDR3 amino acid sequence. Percentage overlap between repertoires was computed as shared unique clonotypes divided by the size of the smaller repertoire. Three approaches were used to assess repertoire richness: RTK rarefaction, the Chao1 estimator, and Recon v2.1 estimates of unobserved clonotypes. OLGA was used to compute generation probabilities for all TCRbeta clonotypes that the gDNA method yielded from several donors. Sourced from immuneACCESS, this table was stored by TCRdb with only in-frame sequences that have V and J called. A share of the clones is absent; for the studies checked, an unresolved V gene accounts for under half, and the remainder has no known explanation. V and J calls and clone size are given by that table; D and trimming were obtained from the DNA. The sample data list approximately 1.9 million clones, and just over 90% of these were observed just once. The ten largest account for about 1.6% of the sample.

CD8 naive samples were CD45RO-negative cells positively selected for CCR7, giving a CD45RA+CCR7+ population that excluded TemRA cells. The donors were healthy, HIV-negative adults who had no recently reported acute infections or vaccinations. Every donor was a Caucasian adult living in Nashville, Tennessee, USA. Blood was obtained by leukapheresis, after which PBMCs were separated by Ficoll-Histopaque density gradient centrifugation and cryopreserved in liquid nitrogen vapor phase. Purity and quantity of every magnetically sorted T cell population were checked by analytical flow cytometry. Each sorted fraction had its genomic DNA isolated and then quantified by UV absorbance on a Nanodrop 2000c. According to the germline V gene, CDR1 reads SGHAT and CDR2 reads FQNNGV. The CDR3 numbers 16 residues from cysteine through phenylalanine. Here the CDR3 DNA is all that survives: 48 bases in frame from base 1. After removal of 5 bases from V and 2 bases from J, the junction retains 7 bases not matched to a gene.

This receptor was taken from a man aged 18 to 29 in good health. Some clones in this sample may be carry-over from other donors' samples. This chain is built from TRBV11-2 and TRBJ2-3; TRBD2 matches 10 bases in the middle. Sequencing used naive CD8+ T cells from PBMCs. The sample's cell subset or site label, in plain terms: CD45RA+CCR7+. Here is the DNA: TGTGCCAGCAGCGGGCGGACTAGCGGTCCCACAGATACGCAGTATTTT. The resulting protein is CASSGRTSGPTDTQYF.